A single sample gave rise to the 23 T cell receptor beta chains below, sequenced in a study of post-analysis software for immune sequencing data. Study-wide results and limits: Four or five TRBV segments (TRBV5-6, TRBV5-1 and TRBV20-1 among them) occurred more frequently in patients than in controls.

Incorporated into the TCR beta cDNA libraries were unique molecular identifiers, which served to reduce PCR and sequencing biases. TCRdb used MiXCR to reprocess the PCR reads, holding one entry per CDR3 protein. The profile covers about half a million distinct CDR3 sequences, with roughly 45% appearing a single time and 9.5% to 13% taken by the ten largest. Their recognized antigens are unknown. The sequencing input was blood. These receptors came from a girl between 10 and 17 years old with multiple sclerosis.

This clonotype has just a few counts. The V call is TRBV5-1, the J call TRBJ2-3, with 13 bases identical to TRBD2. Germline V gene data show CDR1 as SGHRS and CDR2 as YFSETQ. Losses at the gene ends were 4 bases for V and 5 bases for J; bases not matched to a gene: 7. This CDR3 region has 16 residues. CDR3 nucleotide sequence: TGCGCCAGCAGCCCAGGACTAGCGGGAGTATTAGATACGCAGTATTTT. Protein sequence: CASSPGLAGVLDTQYF.

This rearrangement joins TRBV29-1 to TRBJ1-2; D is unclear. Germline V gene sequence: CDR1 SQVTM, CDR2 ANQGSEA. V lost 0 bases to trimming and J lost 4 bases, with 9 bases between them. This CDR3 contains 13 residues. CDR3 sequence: CSVEEVSGYGYTF. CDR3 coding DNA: TGCAGCGTTGAAGAGGTCAGCGGCTATGGCTACACCTTC.

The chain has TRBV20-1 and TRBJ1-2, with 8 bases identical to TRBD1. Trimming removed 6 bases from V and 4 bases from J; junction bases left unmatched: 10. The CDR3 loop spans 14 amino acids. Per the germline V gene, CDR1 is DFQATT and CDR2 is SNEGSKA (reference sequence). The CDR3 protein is CSAQPHDRGYGYTF. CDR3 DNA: TGCAGTGCCCAACCACACGACAGGGGCTATGGCTACACCTTC.

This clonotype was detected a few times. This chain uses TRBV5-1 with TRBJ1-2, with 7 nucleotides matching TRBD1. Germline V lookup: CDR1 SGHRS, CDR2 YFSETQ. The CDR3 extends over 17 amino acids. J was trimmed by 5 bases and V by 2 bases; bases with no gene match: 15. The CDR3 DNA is TGCGCCAGCAGCTTACACATGGGACAGAACCTTCTTTATGGCTACACCTTC. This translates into CASSLHMGQNLLYGYTF.

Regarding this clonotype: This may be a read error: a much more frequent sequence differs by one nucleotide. CDR3 loop: CSAWTTRSTDTQYF. The DNA of the CDR3 is TGCAGTGCTTGGACTACGCGATCCACAGATACGCAGTATTTT. V and J are TRBV20-1 and TRBJ2-3; a possible D gene is TRBD2 (6 bases). CDR1 and CDR2 (germline): DFQATT, SNEGSKA (reference sequence). This CDR3 is 14 amino acids long. Trimming took off 5 bases at V and 2 bases at J, with 14 bases between the two ends.

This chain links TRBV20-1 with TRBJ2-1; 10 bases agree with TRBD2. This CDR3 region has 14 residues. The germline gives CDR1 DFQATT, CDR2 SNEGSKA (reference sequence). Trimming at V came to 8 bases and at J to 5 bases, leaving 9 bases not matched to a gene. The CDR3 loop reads CSQPSGSGDNEQFF. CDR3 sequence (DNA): TGCAGTCAACCTAGCGGGAGTGGAGACAATGAGCAGTTCTTC.

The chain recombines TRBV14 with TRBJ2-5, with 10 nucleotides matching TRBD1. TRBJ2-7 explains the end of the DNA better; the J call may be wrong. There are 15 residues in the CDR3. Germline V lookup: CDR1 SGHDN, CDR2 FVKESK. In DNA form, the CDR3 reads TGTGCCAGCAGCCAAGGGACAGGGGGGGCCTACGAGCAGTACTTC. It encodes CASSQGTGGAYEQYF.

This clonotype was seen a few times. The CDR3 sequence: CASSDRRTLPLKQYF. The CDR3 DNA follows: TGTGCCAGCAGCGATAGAAGGACACTTCCCTTGAAGCAGTACTTC. The V and J genes are TRBV6-5 and TRBJ2-7; D possibly corresponds to TRBD1 (5 bases). Germline V gene lookup returns CDR1 MNHEY and CDR2 SVGAGI. The CDR3 covers 15 residues. With 6 bases removed from V and 8 bases from J, the gap between germline ends came to 23 bases.

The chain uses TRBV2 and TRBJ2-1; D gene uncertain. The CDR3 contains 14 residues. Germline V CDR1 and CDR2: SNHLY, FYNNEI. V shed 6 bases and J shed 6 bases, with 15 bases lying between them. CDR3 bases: TGTGCCAGCAGCCCGGGTCAAGTGGGCAATGAGCAGTTCTTC. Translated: CASSPGQVGNEQFF.

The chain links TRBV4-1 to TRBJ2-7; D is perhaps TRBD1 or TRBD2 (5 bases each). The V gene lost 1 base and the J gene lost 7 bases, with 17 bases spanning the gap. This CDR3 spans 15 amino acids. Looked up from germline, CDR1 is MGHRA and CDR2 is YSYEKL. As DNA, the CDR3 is TGCGCCAGCAGCCAAGGGGGTTTTCGAGGGGAGGAGCAGTACTTC. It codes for CASSQGGFRGEEQYF.

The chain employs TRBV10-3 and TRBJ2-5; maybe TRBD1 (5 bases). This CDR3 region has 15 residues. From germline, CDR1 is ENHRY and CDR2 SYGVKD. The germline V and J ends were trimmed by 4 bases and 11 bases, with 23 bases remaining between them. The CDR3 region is CAISARGSARNEQYF. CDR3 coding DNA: TGTGCCATCAGTGCTAGGGGCAGCGCGAGGAATGAGCAGTACTTC.

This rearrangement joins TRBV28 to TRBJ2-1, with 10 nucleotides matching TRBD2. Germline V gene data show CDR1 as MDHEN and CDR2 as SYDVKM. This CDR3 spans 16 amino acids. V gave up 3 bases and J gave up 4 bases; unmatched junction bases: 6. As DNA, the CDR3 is TGTGCCAGCAGTTTTGAATGGACTAGCGGTTACAATGAGCAGTTCTTC. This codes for CASSFEWTSGYNEQFF.

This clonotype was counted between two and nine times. CDR3 protein: CATSRGGREYHEQYF. CDR3 sequence (DNA): TGTGCCACCAGCAGAGGCGGGCGGGAGTACCACGAGCAGTACTTC. The chain uses TRBV15 and TRBJ2-7; TRBD2 aligns across 7 bases. V lost 1 base to trimming and J lost 5 bases; unmatched junction nucleotides: 8. Germline V gene lookup returns CDR1 LNHNV and CDR2 YYDKDF (reference sequence). The CDR3 extends over 15 amino acids. Combining the CDR3 with reference TRBV15 and TRBJ2-7 gives the whole variable domain DAMVIQNPRYQVTQFGKPVTLSCSQTLNHNVMYWYQQKSSQAPKLLFHYYDKDFNNEADTPDNFQSRRPNTSFCFLDIRSPGLGDTAMYLCATSRGGREYHEQYFGPGTRLTVT.

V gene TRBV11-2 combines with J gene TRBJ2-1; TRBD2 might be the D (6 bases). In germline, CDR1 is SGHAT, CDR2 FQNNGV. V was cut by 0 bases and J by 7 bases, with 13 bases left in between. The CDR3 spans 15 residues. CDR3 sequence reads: CASSLDRAGRNEQFF. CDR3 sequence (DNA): TGTGCCAGCAGCTTAGATCGGGCAGGGAGGAATGAGCAGTTCTTC.

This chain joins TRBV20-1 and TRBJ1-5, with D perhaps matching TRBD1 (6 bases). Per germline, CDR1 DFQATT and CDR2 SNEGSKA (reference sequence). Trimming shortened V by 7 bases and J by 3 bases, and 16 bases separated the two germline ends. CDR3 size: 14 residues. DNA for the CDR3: TGCAGTGGTTCCCGGGACACCAACAATCAGCCCCAGCATTTT. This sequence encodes CSGSRDTNNQPQHF.

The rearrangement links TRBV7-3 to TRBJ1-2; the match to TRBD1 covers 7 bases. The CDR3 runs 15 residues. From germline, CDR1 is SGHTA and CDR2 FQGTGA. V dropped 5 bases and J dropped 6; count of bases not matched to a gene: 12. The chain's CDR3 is CASSLAGTAGHGYTF. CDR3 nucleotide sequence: TGTGCCAGCAGCCTCGCCGGGACAGCTGGCCATGGCTACACCTTC. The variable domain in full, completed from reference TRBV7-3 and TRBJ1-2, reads GAGVSQTPSNKVTEKGKYVELRCDPISGHTALYWYRQSLGQGPEFLIYFQGTGAADDSGLPNDRFFAVRPEGSVSTLKIQRTERGDSAVYLCASSLAGTAGHGYTFGSGTRLTVV.

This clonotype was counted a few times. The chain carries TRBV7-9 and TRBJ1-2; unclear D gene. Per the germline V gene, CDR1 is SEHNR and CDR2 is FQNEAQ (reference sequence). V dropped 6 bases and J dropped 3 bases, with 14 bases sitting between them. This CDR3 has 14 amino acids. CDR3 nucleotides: TGTGCCAGCAGTTTAAACAAGGACGACTATGGCTACACCTTC. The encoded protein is CASSLNKDDYGYTF. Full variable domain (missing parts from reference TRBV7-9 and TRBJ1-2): DTGVSQNPRHKITKRGQNVTFRCDPISEHNRLYWYRQTLGQGPEFLTYFQNEAQLEKSRLLSDRFSAERPKGSFSTLEIQRTEQGDSAMYLCASSLNKDDYGYTFGSGTRLTVV.

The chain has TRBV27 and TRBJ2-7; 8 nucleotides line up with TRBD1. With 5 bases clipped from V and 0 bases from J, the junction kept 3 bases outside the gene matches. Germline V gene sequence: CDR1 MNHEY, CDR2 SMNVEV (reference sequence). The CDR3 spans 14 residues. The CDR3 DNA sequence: TGTGCCAGCAGTAAGGGACAGGACTCCTACGAGCAGTACTTC. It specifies CASSKGQDSYEQYF.

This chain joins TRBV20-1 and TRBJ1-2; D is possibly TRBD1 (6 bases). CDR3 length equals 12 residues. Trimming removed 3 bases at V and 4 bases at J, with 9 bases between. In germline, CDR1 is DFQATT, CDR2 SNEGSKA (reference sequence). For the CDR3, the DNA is TGCAGTGCTAGCGACAGGACCTATGGCTACACCTTC. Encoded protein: CSASDRTYGYTF.

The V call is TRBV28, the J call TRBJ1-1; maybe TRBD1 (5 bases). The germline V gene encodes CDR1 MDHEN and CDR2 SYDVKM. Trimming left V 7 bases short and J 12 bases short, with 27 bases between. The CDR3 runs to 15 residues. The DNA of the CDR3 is TGTGCCAGCACTCAAGGGTGGGGGGTTCTGCGAGAAACTTTCTTT. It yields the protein CASTQGWGVLRETFF.

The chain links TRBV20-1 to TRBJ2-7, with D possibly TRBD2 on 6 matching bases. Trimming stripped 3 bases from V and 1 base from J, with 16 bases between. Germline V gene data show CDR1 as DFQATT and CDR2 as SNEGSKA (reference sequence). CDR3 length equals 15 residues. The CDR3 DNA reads TGCAGTGCTAGGGGAGGAGCGGAGGGTTCCTACGAGCAGTACTTC. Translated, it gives CSARGGAEGSYEQYF.

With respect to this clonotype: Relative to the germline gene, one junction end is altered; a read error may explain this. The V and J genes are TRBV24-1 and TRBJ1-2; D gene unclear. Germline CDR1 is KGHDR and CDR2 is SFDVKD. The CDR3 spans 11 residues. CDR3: CATSDLSGHTF. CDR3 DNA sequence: TGTGCCACCAGTGATTTAAGTGGCCACACCTTC.

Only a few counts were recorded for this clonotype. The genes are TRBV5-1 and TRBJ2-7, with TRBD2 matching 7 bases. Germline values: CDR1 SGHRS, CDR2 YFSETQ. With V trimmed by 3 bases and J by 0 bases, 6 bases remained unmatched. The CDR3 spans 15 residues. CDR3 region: CASSWTGEGSYEQYF. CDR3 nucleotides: TGCGCCAGCAGCTGGACGGGGGAGGGCTCCTACGAGCAGTACTTC.